Below are 17 T cell receptor beta chains sequenced from a single sample in a study of Tregs in tolerant kidney transplant recipients. The method was immunoSEQ multiplex PCR; TCRdb's version includes in-frame clones alone and lacks a portion of them. The profile covers some 100,000 clones, with roughly 93% appearing a single time and around 0.6% taken by the ten largest. Sequencing was performed on CD4+ T cells from blood. The receptors come from a human donor in good health.

This chain uses TRBV5-4 with TRBJ1-3, with D unresolved. The CDR3 is 16 residues long. Germline V gives CDR1 SGHNT, CDR2 YYREEE (reference sequence). V shed 3 bases and J shed 0 bases, with 13 bases lying between them. The CDR3 spells CASSSRTASSGNTIYF. The CDR3 bases are TGTGCCAGCAGCTCACGGACGGCGAGCTCTGGAAACACCATATATTTT.

The J gene is TRBJ1-1, the V gene TRBV2, with TRBD1 as a possible D gene (6 bases). Germline assignment: CDR1 SNHLY and CDR2 FYNNEI. The CDR3 runs to 16 residues. V gave up 7 bases and J gave up 1 base, with 19 bases separating them. The CDR3 reads CASTITPGHRNTEAFF. The CDR3 nucleotides read TGTGCCAGCACTATCACTCCGGGACACAGGAACACTGAAGCTTTCTTT. Full variable domain (missing parts from reference TRBV2 and TRBJ1-1): EPEVTQTPSHQVTQMGQEVILRCVPISNHLYFYWYRQILGQKVEFLVSFYNNEISEKSEIFDDQFSVERPDGSNFTLKIRSTKLEDSAMYFCASTITPGHRNTEAFFGQGTRLTVV.

The V call is TRBV5-5, the J call TRBJ2-3, with 10 nucleotides matching TRBD1. Germline values: CDR1 SGHKS, CDR2 YYEKEE (reference sequence). The CDR3 spans 14 residues. V shed 1 base, J shed 9 bases, and the junction held 5 bases outside the gene matches. The CDR3 nucleotides read TGTGCCAGCAGCTTGAGGGGACAGGGGACGACGCAGTATTTT. Protein: CASSLRGQGTTQYF.

About this clone: The sample carries other DNA sequences with the same CDR3. The CDR3 nucleotides read TGCAGTGCTCGGACGGGTTATGGCTACACCTTC. It specifies CSARTGYGYTF. The V gene is TRBV20-1, the J gene TRBJ1-2; D remains ambiguous. V lost 5 bases, J lost 5 bases, and 9 bases lay in between. The CDR3 spans 11 residues. From germline, CDR1 is DFQATT and CDR2 SNEGSKA (reference sequence).

The CDR3 nucleotides read TGCGCCAGCAGCCGTGGGGGCGCGGGAGAAAGGACAGATACGCAGTATTTT. It is translated as CASSRGGAGERTDTQYF. V usage is TRBV5-1 and J usage is TRBJ2-3; possibly TRBD2 for D (7 bases). The germline V and J ends were trimmed by 4 bases and 3 bases, with 21 bases remaining between them. This CDR3 is 17 amino acids long. Per germline, CDR1 SGHRS and CDR2 YFSETQ.

The chain employs TRBV6-5 and TRBJ2-3, with 8 bases fitting TRBD2. Germline trimming cut 2 bases from V and 1 base from J; bases unmatched to any gene: 2. This CDR3 has 15 amino acids. The germline V gene encodes CDR1 MNHEY and CDR2 SVGAGI. The CDR3 region is CASSYGREGTDTQYF. The CDR3 coding sequence is TGTGCCAGCAGTTACGGGCGGGAGGGCACAGATACGCAGTATTTT.

The genes are TRBV5-6 and TRBJ1-1; D is unresolved. Germline V gene sequence: CDR1 SGHDT, CDR2 YYEEEE. The CDR3 length is 13 residues. V was shortened by 0 bases and J by 3 bases, with 6 bases between the two germline ends. The CDR3 DNA reads TGTGCCAGCAGCTTGGTGACTTACACTGAAGCTTTCTTT. It translates to CASSLVTYTEAFF. Variable domain in full (rest from reference TRBV5-6 and TRBJ1-1): DAGVTQSPTHLIKTRGQQVTLRCSPKSGHDTVSWYQQALGQGPQFIFQYYEEEERQRGNFPDRFSGHQFPNYSSELNVNALLLGDSALYLCASSLVTYTEAFFGQGTRLTVV.

The chain has TRBV6-5 and TRBJ1-2; tentative D call: TRBD1 (5 bases). Germline CDR1 and CDR2: MNHEY and SVGAGI. V was trimmed by 0 bases and J by 2 bases, leaving 10 bases between them. The CDR3 covers 15 residues. Written as DNA, the CDR3 is TGTGCCAGCAGTTACTCCCGGGGCCCGAACTATGGCTACACCTTC. Translated: CASSYSRGPNYGYTF.

Worth noting for this clone: This same CDR3 is encoded by further DNA sequences in the sample. This chain uses TRBV18 with TRBJ1-1; D is ambiguous. The CDR3 spans 13 residues. Between the trimmed V and J ends, which lost 2 bases and 0 bases, there was a span of 4 bases. Germline assignment: CDR1 KGHSH and CDR2 LQKENI. Here the CDR3 reads CASSPGMNTEAFF. CDR3 nucleotide sequence: TGTGCCAGCTCACCAGGGATGAACACTGAAGCTTTCTTT.

The chain links TRBV6-5 to TRBJ1-3, with a tentative D call TRBD1 (5 bases). V shed 4 bases and J shed 0 bases, with 10 bases lying between them. CDR3 length: 15 amino acids. Germline values: CDR1 MNHEY, CDR2 SVGAGI. CDR3 in DNA: TGTGCCAGCAGTTTACTTGGGACCTCTGGAAACACCATATATTTT. This codes for CASSLLGTSGNTIYF.

This chain links TRBV19 with TRBJ2-6, with D hard to call. This CDR3 contains 14 residues. Germline loops: CDR1 LNHDA, CDR2 SQIVND (reference sequence). V dropped 2 bases and J dropped 0 bases, with 2 bases sitting between them. The CDR3 DNA sequence: TGTGCCAGTAGTATACTCTCTGGGGCCAACGTCCTGACTTTC. Amino acids: CASSILSGANVLTF.

The chain employs TRBV11-2 and TRBJ1-1, with D tentatively TRBD1 (5 bases). The CDR3 extends over 14 amino acids. Germline V lookup: CDR1 SGHAT, CDR2 FQNNGV. Trimming removed 6 bases at V and 1 base at J, with 12 bases between. The CDR3 sequence: CASSPFGGNTEAFF. CDR3 in DNA: TGTGCCAGCAGTCCCTTTGGGGGGAACACTGAAGCTTTCTTT.

This chain's CDR3 is CASSYSLGGTDEQFF. The CDR3 DNA reads TGTGCCAGCAGTTACTCGCTGGGTGGGACGGATGAGCAGTTCTTC. The J gene is TRBJ2-1, the V gene TRBV6-6; either TRBD1 or TRBD2 may fit D (5 bases each). The germline V and J ends were trimmed by 0 bases and 8 bases, with 14 bases remaining between them. The CDR3 contains 15 residues. CDR1 is MNHNY and CDR2 is SVGAGI in the germline V gene (reference sequence).

The chain has TRBV15 and TRBJ1-5; the D is unclear. The CDR3 is made up of 15 amino acids. From germline, CDR1 is LNHNV and CDR2 YYDKDF (reference sequence). The V gene lost 0 bases and the J gene lost 7 bases, with 13 bases spanning the gap. The CDR3 sequence: CATSRDYGEEQPQHF. CDR3 bases: TGTGCCACCAGCAGAGATTACGGGGAGGAGCAGCCCCAGCATTTT. Full variable domain (remainder filled in from reference TRBV15 and TRBJ1-5): DAMVIQNPRYQVTQFGKPVTLSCSQTLNHNVMYWYQQKSSQAPKLLFHYYDKDFNNEADTPDNFQSRRPNTSFCFLDIRSPGLGDTAMYLCATSRDYGEEQPQHFGDGTRLSIL.

This chain links TRBV15 with TRBJ1-2, with D tentatively TRBD1 (6 bases). V gave up 1 base and J gave up 7 bases, with 25 bases separating them. CDR3 length: 18 residues. The germline gives CDR1 LNHNV, CDR2 YYDKDF (reference sequence). CDR3 sequence: CATSRGVHPAGHSRGYTF. Written as DNA, the CDR3 is TGTGCCACCAGCAGAGGAGTCCACCCTGCGGGACATTCGCGTGGCTACACCTTC. Variable domain in full (rest from reference TRBV15 and TRBJ1-2): DAMVIQNPRYQVTQFGKPVTLSCSQTLNHNVMYWYQQKSSQAPKLLFHYYDKDFNNEADTPDNFQSRRPNTSFCFLDIRSPGLGDTAMYLCATSRGVHPAGHSRGYTFGSGTRLTVV.

The DNA for the CDR3 is TGTGCCAGTAGTACCTCGATTTTGACAGGGACCTACGAGCAGTACTTC. Translating it yields CASSTSILTGTYEQYF. The genes are TRBV19 and TRBJ2-7; 7 bases map to TRBD1. The CDR3 is made up of 16 amino acids. Per the germline V gene, CDR1 is LNHDA and CDR2 is SQIVND (reference sequence). The V gene end was trimmed by 4 bases and the J gene end by 2 bases; junction bases not matched to a gene: 11.

The V gene is TRBV7-9, the J gene TRBJ1-4, with 9 bases fitting TRBD1. Germline V gives CDR1 SEHNR, CDR2 FQNEAQ (reference sequence). This CDR3 is 14 amino acids long. V lost 5 bases, J lost 8 bases, and 6 bases stayed unmatched. The CDR3 DNA is TGTGCCAGCAGCACGGACAGGGGAGGAGAAAAACTGTTTTTT. It translates to CASSTDRGGEKLFF.